This TCR beta chain stems from a study of cytomegalovirus exposure and HLA in healthy donors. The CDR3 spans 14 residues. V was clipped by 5 bases and J by 5 bases, with 15 bases between them. Germline V CDR1 and CDR2: SEHNR, FQNEAQ (reference sequence). Study-level findings and limits: Indistinguishable V segments such as TRBV6-2 and TRBV6-3 were excluded.

60 Vbeta and 13 Jbeta primers were used in PCR. Using immunoSEQ multiplex PCR, the repertoire was profiled, and TCRdb retains in-frame clones only, with some absent. The sample includes about 170,000 clones, over 65% of them seen just once. A note on this clone: Its specificity is not known.

The sequence came from a female donor in good health and CMV-seronegative. The chain recombines TRBV7-9 with TRBJ1-2; D is perhaps TRBD1 (6 bases). Sequencing input: PBMCs. For the CDR3, the DNA is TGTGCCAGCAGCCATCAAGTAGGGGGATATGGCTACACCTTC. This codes for CASSHQVGGYGYTF.